This TCR beta chain was found in a study of blood T cells in healthy people across ages (dated by TCRdb to 2014 to 2015). Background for the entire study: In model experiments, template switching captured roughly one uniquely barcoded TCR beta cDNA molecule for every two T cells. To avoid experimental bias, donors of different ages were spread randomly across the sequencing lanes. The study analyzed two additional independent replicas of 1 million unique cDNA reads from the same blood draw for two donors, one aged 18 to 30 and one aged 80 or older. Age-related changes in TCR beta repertoire diversity were measured in the study by deep sequencing normalized with unique cDNA molecular identifiers. The donors were divided into four age groups: young (average around 17 years), middle-aged (over 35), aged (approximately 64) and long-lived (roughly 86). On the study overall, not on this receptor specifically: Observed TCR beta diversity correlated strongly with the percentage of naive T cells measured by flow cytometry. Observed TCR beta diversity per million T cells fell roughly linearly with age, and a significant reduction was already apparent by age roughly 40. Because profiling used bulk unsorted PBMCs, naive and antigen-experienced compartments could not be compared conclusively. Compared with the aged group, the long-lived group had more naive CD4+ T cells, fewer expanded clones and increased TCR diversity, suggesting age selection. Estimates of total diversity based on one million sequenced T cells were considered lower bounds and underestimates. Because the CMV infection status of the donors was unknown, age-related changes in expanded clonotypes may potentially have been confounded.

Libraries were made using 5' RACE. The sample was run on an Illumina HiSeq 2500. A second PCR of roughly 7 to 11 cycles was performed with a sample-barcoded 5' primer and a J-beta primer mix. A template-switch 5' adaptor carrying 12 random nucleotides introduced a unique molecular identifier onto each TCR beta cDNA molecule. Each sample yielded at least 2.5 million CDR3-containing paired-end reads. First-strand cDNA synthesis was performed from all RNA using the Mint cDNA synthesis kit, with priming by a TRBC-specific oligonucleotide. Following uracil-DNA glycosylase treatment, all cDNA underwent a first 18-cycle PCR with the universal primers M1SS and BC2_uni_R. The original pipeline was this. For normalization, 1 million high-quality reads, each with a distinct molecular identifier, were randomly selected from each sample. Reads with shared molecular identifiers were discarded instead of being binned into consensus sequences. MiTCR, with a Q25 quality threshold and the strictest error-elimination algorithm, was used for CDR3 identification, clonotype clustering and error correction. A nonparametric unseen species model with Euler transformation was used to estimate lower-bound total TCR beta diversity. Using fastp at Q25 and MiXCR, TCRdb reprocessed the public reads and kept productive beta chains. Rows merge per CDR3 protein into single entries with the most common DNA and genes. In this record, the V and J calls reflect TCRdb's handling and not the investigators' own analysis. The sample table records 1,500,000 or so distinct CDR3 sequences; approximately 59% of these occur just once. The ten largest clones take up 6.7% of the sample.

This clonotype was found a few times. Its cognate antigen has yet to be identified. Per-base quality was not reported, and no clone a single base away is much larger than it. According to the germline V gene (reference sequence), CDR1 reads DFQATT and CDR2 reads SNEGSKA. Inclusive of the bounding cysteine and phenylalanine, the CDR3 is 14 residues long. Only CDR3 DNA is held: 42 bases, read in frame from base 1. Trimming takes 5 bases from V and 2 bases from J, and the germline ends sit 16 bases apart. The 40 or so donors, aged about 6 to 95 years, were systemically healthy Caucasian individuals from Russia. Each donor gave ten milliliters of peripheral blood, collected into EDTA-treated Vacutainer tubes. PBMCs were isolated by Ficoll-Paque density-gradient centrifugation, with at least 7 million obtained per sample. Trizol reagent was used to extract total RNA from PBMCs, with at least 5 micrograms per sample. The percentages of naive CD45RAhigh/CD27high T cells were determined by flow cytometry on a PBMC aliquot from every donor.

Material for sequencing was blood. This sequence was found in a man aged 18 to 29 in good health. The V gene is TRBV20-1 and the J gene is TRBJ2-7; the D call could be TRBD1 or TRBD2, with each sharing 5 bases. The bases are TGCAGTGCTCCCTCCCCGGGACCCCCCTACGAGCAGTACTTC. Translated, it reads CSAPSPGPPYEQYF.